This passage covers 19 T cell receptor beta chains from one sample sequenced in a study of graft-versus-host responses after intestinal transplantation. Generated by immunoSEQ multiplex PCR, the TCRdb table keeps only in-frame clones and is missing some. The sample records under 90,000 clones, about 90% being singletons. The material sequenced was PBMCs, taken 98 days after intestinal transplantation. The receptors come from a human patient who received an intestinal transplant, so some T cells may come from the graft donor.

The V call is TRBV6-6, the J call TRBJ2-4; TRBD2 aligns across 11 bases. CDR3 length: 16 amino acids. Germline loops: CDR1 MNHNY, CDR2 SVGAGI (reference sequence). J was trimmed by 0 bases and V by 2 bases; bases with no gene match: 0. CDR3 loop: CASSYGLAGAKNIQYF. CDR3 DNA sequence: TGTGCCAGCAGTTACGGACTAGCGGGAGCCAAAAACATTCAGTACTTC.

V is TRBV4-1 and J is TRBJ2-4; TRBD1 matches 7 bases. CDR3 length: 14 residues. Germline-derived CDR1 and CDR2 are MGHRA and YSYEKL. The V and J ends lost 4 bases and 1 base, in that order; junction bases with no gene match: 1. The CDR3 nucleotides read TGCGCCAGCAGCCCGACAGGGGCCAAAAACATTCAGTACTTC. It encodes CASSPTGAKNIQYF.

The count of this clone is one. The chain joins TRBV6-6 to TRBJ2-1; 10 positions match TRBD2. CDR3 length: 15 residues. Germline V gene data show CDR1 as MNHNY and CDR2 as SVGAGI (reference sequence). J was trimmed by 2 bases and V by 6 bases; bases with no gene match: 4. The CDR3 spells CASRESGGAYNEQFF. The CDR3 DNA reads TGTGCCAGCAGAGAGAGCGGGGGGGCCTACAATGAGCAGTTCTTC.

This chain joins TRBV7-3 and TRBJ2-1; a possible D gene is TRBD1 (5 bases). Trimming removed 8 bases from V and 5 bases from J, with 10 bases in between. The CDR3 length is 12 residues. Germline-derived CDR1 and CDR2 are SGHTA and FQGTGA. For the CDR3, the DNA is TGTGCCAGCGGTCAGGGCCACAATGAGCAGTTCTTC. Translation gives CASGQGHNEQFF.

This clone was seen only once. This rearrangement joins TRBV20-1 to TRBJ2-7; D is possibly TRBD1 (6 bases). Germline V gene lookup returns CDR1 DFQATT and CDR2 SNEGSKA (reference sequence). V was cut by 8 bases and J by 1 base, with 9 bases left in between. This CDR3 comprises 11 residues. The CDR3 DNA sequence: TGCAGTTTACAGGGTTCCTACGAGCAGTACTTC. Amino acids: CSLQGSYEQYF.

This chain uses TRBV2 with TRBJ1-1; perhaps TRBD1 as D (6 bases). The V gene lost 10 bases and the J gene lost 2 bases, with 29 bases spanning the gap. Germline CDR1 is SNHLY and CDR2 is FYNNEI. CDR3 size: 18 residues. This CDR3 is CATPRGDSPPRTNTEAFF. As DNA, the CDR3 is TGTGCCACCCCCAGGGGTGACAGCCCTCCTAGAACCAACACTGAAGCTTTCTTT.

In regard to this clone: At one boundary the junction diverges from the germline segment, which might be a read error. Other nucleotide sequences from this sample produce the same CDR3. The CDR3 DNA reads TGCGCCAGCAGCGCTTGGACGAACACCGGGGAGCTGTTTTTT. Translating gives CASSAWTNTGELFF. V usage is TRBV9 and J usage is TRBJ2-2; D call uncertain. Germline V lookup: CDR1 SGDLS, CDR2 YYNGEE. The CDR3 sequence is 14 residues long.

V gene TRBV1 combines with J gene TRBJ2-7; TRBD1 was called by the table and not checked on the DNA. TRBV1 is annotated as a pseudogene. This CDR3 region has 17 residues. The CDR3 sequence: CTSSQDHGDRSSYEQYF. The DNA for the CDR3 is TGCACCAGCAGCCAAGATCACGGGGACAGGAGTTCCTACGAGCAGTACTTC.

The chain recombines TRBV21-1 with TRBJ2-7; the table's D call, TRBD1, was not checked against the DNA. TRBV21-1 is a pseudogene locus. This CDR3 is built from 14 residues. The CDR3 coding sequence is TGTGCCAGCAGCCCAGAGGGGGAGATCTACGAGCAGTACTTC. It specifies CASSPEGEIYEQYF.

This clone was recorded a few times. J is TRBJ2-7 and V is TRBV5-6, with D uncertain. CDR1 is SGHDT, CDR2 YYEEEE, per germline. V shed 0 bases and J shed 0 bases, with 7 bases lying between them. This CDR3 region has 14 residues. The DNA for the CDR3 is TGTGCCAGCAGCTTGGTGCACAGCTCCTACGAGCAGTACTTC. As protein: CASSLVHSSYEQYF.

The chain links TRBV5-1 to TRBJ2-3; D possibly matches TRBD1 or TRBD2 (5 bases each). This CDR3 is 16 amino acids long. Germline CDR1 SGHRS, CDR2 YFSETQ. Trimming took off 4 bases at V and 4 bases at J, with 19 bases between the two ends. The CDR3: CASSTPGTGHPDTQYF. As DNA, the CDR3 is TGCGCCAGCAGCACCCCGGGGACCGGTCATCCAGATACGCAGTATTTT.

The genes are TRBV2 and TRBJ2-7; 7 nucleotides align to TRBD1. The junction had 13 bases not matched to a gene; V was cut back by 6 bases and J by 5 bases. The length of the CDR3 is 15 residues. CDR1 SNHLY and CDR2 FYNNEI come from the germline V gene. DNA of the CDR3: TGTGCCAGCAGGACAGGGACGGACCCCACAGACGAGCAGTACTTC. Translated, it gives CASRTGTDPTDEQYF.

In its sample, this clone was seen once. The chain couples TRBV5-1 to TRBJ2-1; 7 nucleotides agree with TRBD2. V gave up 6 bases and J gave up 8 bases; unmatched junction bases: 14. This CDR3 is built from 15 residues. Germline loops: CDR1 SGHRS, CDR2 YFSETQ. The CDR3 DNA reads TGCGCCAGCACCCAAGGGAGGGGATACACGGATGAGCAGTTCTTC. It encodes CASTQGRGYTDEQFF.

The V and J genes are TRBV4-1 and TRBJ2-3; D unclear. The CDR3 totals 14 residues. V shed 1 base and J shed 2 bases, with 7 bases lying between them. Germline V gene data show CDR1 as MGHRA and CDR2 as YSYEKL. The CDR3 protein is CASSQVGNTDTQYF. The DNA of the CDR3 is TGCGCCAGCAGCCAAGTCGGAAACACAGATACGCAGTATTTT.

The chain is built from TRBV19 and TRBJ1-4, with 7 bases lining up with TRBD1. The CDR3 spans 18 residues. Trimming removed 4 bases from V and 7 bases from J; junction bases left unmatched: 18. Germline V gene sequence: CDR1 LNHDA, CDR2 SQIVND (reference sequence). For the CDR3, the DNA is TGTGCCAGTAGTAACCCCCCTCTCGGCCGGGACAGTGTTGAAAAACTGTTTTTT. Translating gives CASSNPPLGRDSVEKLFF.

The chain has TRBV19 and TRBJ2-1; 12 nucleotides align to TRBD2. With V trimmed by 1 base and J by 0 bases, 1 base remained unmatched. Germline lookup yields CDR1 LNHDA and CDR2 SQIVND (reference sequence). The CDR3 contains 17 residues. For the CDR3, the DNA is TGTGCCAGTAGTATAGGGGGACTAGCGGGCTCCTACAATGAGCAGTTCTTC. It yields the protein CASSIGGLAGSYNEQFF.

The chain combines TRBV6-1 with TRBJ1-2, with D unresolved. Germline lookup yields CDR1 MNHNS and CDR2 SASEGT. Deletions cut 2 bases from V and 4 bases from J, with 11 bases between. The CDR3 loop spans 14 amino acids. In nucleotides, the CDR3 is TGTGCCAGCAGTGAATCGAGGGTGGCCTATGGCTACACCTTC. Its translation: CASSESRVAYGYTF.

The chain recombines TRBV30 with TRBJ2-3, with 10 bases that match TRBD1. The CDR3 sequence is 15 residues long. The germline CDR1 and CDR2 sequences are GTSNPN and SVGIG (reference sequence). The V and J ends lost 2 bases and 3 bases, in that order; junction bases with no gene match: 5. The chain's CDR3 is CAWSPRTGGTDTQYF. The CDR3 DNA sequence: TGTGCCTGGAGTCCCCGGACAGGGGGGACAGATACGCAGTATTTT.

CDR3 DNA: TGTGCCAGCAGTTCCAACACGGATGAAAAACTGTTTTTT. Its protein is CASSSNTDEKLFF. The genes are TRBV6-1 and TRBJ1-4; D unresolved. The CDR3 consists of 13 residues. The V and J ends lost 5 bases and 6 bases respectively, with 10 bases between them. Looked up from germline, CDR1 is MNHNS and CDR2 is SASEGT.